Below are 20 T cell receptor beta chains sequenced from a single sample in a study of spatial heterogeneity in lung cancer. Antigen specificity for these receptors is unknown. The time point denotes: sample taken at primary tumor resection. TCRdb recomputed calls from the 5' RACE reads with MiXCR, one row per CDR3 protein. The table shows around 4,000 distinct CDR3 sequences, with about a quarter occurring only once. Study-wide points: Higher tumor mutation counts went along with higher counts of expanded intratumoral alpha and beta TCRs.

This sample comprised lung tumor tissue, obtained at surgery. These receptors came from a male donor with early-stage non-small cell lung cancer.

This clonotype counts as medium-sized. The size of this beta chain means little, since it is a stray read in a library made for alpha chains. V usage is TRBV20-1 and J usage is TRBJ2-7; 13 nucleotides match TRBD2. Trimming removed 5 bases from V and 1 base from J; junction bases left unmatched: 2. This CDR3 spans 14 amino acids. Germline lookup yields CDR1 DFQATT and CDR2 SNEGSKA (reference sequence). CDR3: CSARLAGGSYEQYV. In DNA, the CDR3 is TGCAGTGCTCGACTAGCGGGGGGATCCTACGAGCAGTACGTC.

In this sample, this clonotype is medium-sized (0.01 to 0.1%). This beta chain is an unintended read in a library built for alpha chains; its size means little. This chain connects TRBV12-3 or TRBV12-4 to TRBJ1-5; possibly TRBD1 for D (5 bases). CDR3 length: 15 residues. Trimming shortened V by 1 base and J by 4 bases, and 11 bases separated the two germline ends. The CDR3: CASSLDSGGNQPQHF. For the CDR3, the DNA is TGTGCCAGCAGTTTAGATTCGGGGGGGAATCAGCCCCAGCATTTT.

This clonotype is deemed medium-sized. As an off-target read in a library built for alpha chains, this beta chain has a frequency of little significance. The chain uses TRBV6-6 and TRBJ1-5, with D maybe TRBD1 (6 bases). The CDR3 runs 15 residues. Germline V CDR1 and CDR2: MNHNY, SVGAGI (reference sequence). The V and J ends lost 6 bases and 0 bases respectively, with 12 bases between them. The CDR3 DNA follows: TGTGCCAGCAGGACGACAGGTCATAGCAATCAGCCCCAGCATTTT. Encoded protein: CASRTTGHSNQPQHF.

This clonotype was picked up many times. This beta chain appears as a stray read in a library generated for alpha chains; its size is not informative. This chain links TRBV23-1 with TRBJ2-3, with D perhaps given as TRBD1 or TRBD2 (5 bases each). TRBV23-1 qualifies as an ORF whose function is uncertain. Deletions cut 0 bases from V and 6 bases from J, with 16 bases between. The CDR3 contains 16 residues. The CDR3: CASSQSSGGGADTQYF. CDR3 DNA: TGCGCCAGCAGTCAATCCTCAGGAGGTGGGGCCGATACGCAGTATTTT.

As regards this clonotype: In a library made to pick up alpha chains, this beta chain is a stray read with a size that means little. The chain links TRBV4-1 to TRBJ2-2, with D tentatively TRBD1 (5 bases). V was cut by 4 bases and J by 7 bases, with 13 bases left in between. The CDR3 runs 14 residues. Per the germline V gene, CDR1 is MGHRA and CDR2 is YSYEKL. This chain's CDR3 is CASSLIGVRGELFF. Written as DNA, the CDR3 is TGCGCCAGCAGCCTAATAGGGGTCCGCGGGGAGCTGTTTTTT.

This clonotype showed up many times. For a library built for alpha chains, this beta chain is a stray read; little rests on its size. This chain links TRBV27 with TRBJ2-4; D might be TRBD1 or TRBD2, each matching 5 bases. Trimming removed 4 bases at V and 1 base at J, with 11 bases between. CDR3 size: 15 residues. The V gene's germline CDR1 is MNHEY and CDR2 SMNVEV (reference sequence). The DNA for the CDR3 is TGTGCCAGCAGTTCGTGGGGGTGGGCCAAAAACATTCAGTACTTC. Translating gives CASSSWGWAKNIQYF.

As for this clonotype: The germline gene is not matched at one end of the junction; a read error may be the cause. The library was built for alpha chains, so this beta chain is an off-target read and its size means little. This chain joins TRBV7-9 and TRBJ2-7; D is perhaps TRBD2 (6 bases). Germline CDR1 is SEHNR and CDR2 is FQNEAQ (reference sequence). The CDR3 is made up of 14 amino acids. The CDR3 DNA reads as TGTGTCAGCAGCTTGGGCGGCCTGGGGGGCGAGCAGTACTTC. Translation: CVSSLGGLGGEQYF.

Concerning this clonotype itself: This beta chain is a stray sequence in a library constructed for alpha chains; its clone size is not meaningful. This rearrangement joins TRBV20-1 to TRBJ2-5; a weak D match, TRBD2 (6 bases). Trimming shortened V by 7 bases and J by 0 bases, and 12 bases separated the two germline ends. Germline loops: CDR1 DFQATT, CDR2 SNEGSKA (reference sequence). CDR3 length: 13 residues. CDR3 in amino acids: CSGDSANQETQYF. In nucleotides, the CDR3 is TGCAGTGGGGACTCCGCCAACCAAGAGACCCAGTACTTC.

This clonotype is termed medium-sized (0.01 to 0.1%). This beta chain is a stray sequence in a library constructed for alpha chains; its clone size is not meaningful. The chain carries TRBV9 and TRBJ1-1, with D perhaps matching TRBD1 (6 bases). There are 14 residues in the CDR3. Between the trimmed V and J ends, which lost 2 bases and 7 bases, there was a span of 15 bases. Germline V gene sequence: CDR1 SGDLS, CDR2 YYNGEE. CDR3 sequence: CASSVYSQGGEAFF. The CDR3 DNA is TGTGCCAGCAGCGTGTACTCACAGGGAGGTGAAGCTTTCTTT.

This clonotype is judged medium-sized. Because the library targeted alpha chains, this beta chain is an off-target read whose size means little. This chain uses TRBV11-1 with TRBJ2-5; D is possibly TRBD2 (5 bases). Germline values: CDR1 SGHAT, CDR2 FQDESV (reference sequence). V lost 3 bases and J lost 2, with 7 bases in between. The CDR3 is made up of 13 amino acids. In DNA form, the CDR3 reads TGTGCCAGCAGCTTTGGACTTCAAGAGACCCAGTACTTC. This codes for CASSFGLQETQYF.

This clonotype is judged medium-sized (0.01 to 0.1%). This beta chain slipped into a library made for alpha chains as a stray read, so its size is not meaningful. CDR3 bases: TGTGCCAGCAGCTCGACAGACCGGGAGACCCAGTACTTC. It codes for CASSSTDRETQYF. The V gene is TRBV7-9, the J gene TRBJ2-5; D may be TRBD1 (5 bases). Trimming left V 4 bases short and J 5 bases short, with 11 bases between. There are 13 residues in the CDR3. Germline assignment: CDR1 SEHNR and CDR2 FQNEAQ (reference sequence). Complete variable domain (other parts from reference TRBV7-9 and TRBJ2-5): DTGVSQNPRHKITKRGQNVTFRCDPISEHNRLYWYRQTLGQGPEFLTYFQNEAQLEKSRLLSDRFSAERPKGSFSTLEIQRTEQGDSAMYLCASSSTDRETQYFGPGTRLLVL.

This clonotype is judged medium-sized (0.01 to 0.1%). This beta chain slipped into a library made for alpha chains as a stray read, so its size is not meaningful. The chain recombines TRBV9 with TRBJ2-1, with TRBD2 as a possible D gene (6 bases). V was shortened by 4 bases and J by 5 bases, with 13 bases between the two germline ends. The CDR3 runs to 14 residues. Germline V lookup: CDR1 SGDLS, CDR2 YYNGEE. CDR3: CASSKGTFNNEQFF. The CDR3 nucleotides are TGTGCCAGCAGCAAAGGGACTTTTAACAATGAGCAGTTCTTC.

On this clonotype itself: This beta chain slipped into a library made for alpha chains as a stray read, so its size is not meaningful. The rearrangement links TRBV5-1 to TRBJ2-7; 10 bases line up with TRBD1. This CDR3 spans 14 amino acids. Germline CDR1 and CDR2: SGHRS and YFSETQ. Losses at the gene ends were 4 bases for V and 2 bases for J; bases not matched to a gene: 3. The CDR3 nucleotides are TGCGCCAGCAGCCCCGGACAGGGGGCCTACGAGCAGTACTTC. Its translation: CASSPGQGAYEQYF.

By sample share, this clonotype is large. Because this beta chain is a stray read in a library intended to capture alpha chains, its abundance should not be given much weight. The chain joins TRBV2 to TRBJ2-3, with D uncertain. There are 12 residues in the CDR3. Germline V gene sequence: CDR1 SNHLY, CDR2 FYNNEI. The V end was cut by 4 bases, the J end by 1 base, with 3 bases between. The CDR3 DNA is TGTGCCAGCAGTGGGGGCACAGATACGCAGTATTTT. As protein: CASSGGTDTQYF.

As to this clonotype: This beta chain came through as a stray read in a library set up for alpha chains, and its size says little. The V and J genes are TRBV6-6 and TRBJ2-1; TRBD2 agrees at 8 bases. This CDR3 region has 17 residues. The trim removed 4 bases at V and 7 bases at J, leaving 15 bases unmatched. Germline CDR1 is MNHNY and CDR2 is SVGAGI (reference sequence). The DNA for the CDR3 is TGTGCCAGCAGTTCCAAAAGAGCGGGAGTCGGGGTGAATGAGCAGTTCTTC. It specifies CASSSKRAGVGVNEQFF.

This clonotype was recorded a few times. Little can be read into the size of this beta chain, an off-target read in a library designed for alpha chains. The chain employs TRBV6-6 and TRBJ2-2, with D unclear. CDR1 MNHNY and CDR2 SVGAGI come from the germline V gene (reference sequence). The length of the CDR3 is 16 residues. V was shortened by 4 bases and J by 5 bases, with 17 bases between the two germline ends. CDR3 in DNA: TGTGCCAGCAGTTCCCTCGGCCTAGAAATGACCGGGGAGCTGTTTTTT. It translates to CASSSLGLEMTGELFF.

On this clonotype: For a library built for alpha chains, this beta chain is a stray read; little rests on its size. The CDR3 coding sequence is TGTGCCAGCAGTCTCACTAGCGGGGCGGGCAATGAGCAGTTCTTC. Translating it yields CASSLTSGAGNEQFF. The chain couples TRBV27 to TRBJ2-1; 10 bases agree with TRBD2. The CDR3 length is 15 residues. V shed 5 bases, J shed 6 bases, and the junction held 7 bases outside the gene matches. CDR1 is MNHEY and CDR2 is SMNVEV in the germline V gene (reference sequence).

Notes on this clonotype: This beta chain appears as a stray read in a library generated for alpha chains; its size is not informative. The chain recombines TRBV7-9 with TRBJ2-7, with a weak D call TRBD2 (5 bases). The CDR3 sequence is 16 residues long. The V end lost 4 bases, the J end lost 5 bases, and 21 bases lay between the germline ends. The germline gives CDR1 SEHNR, CDR2 FQNEAQ (reference sequence). CDR3 nucleotides: TGTGCCAGCAGCTACGCCCTGCCTGCGGCGGGCCACGAGCAGTACTTC. Amino acid sequence: CASSYALPAAGHEQYF.

A remark on this clonotype: The size of this beta chain means little, since it is a stray read in a library made for alpha chains. V is TRBV7-2 and J is TRBJ2-1; 10 bases are shared with TRBD2. Per germline, CDR1 SGHTA and CDR2 FQGNSA. The CDR3 is made up of 15 amino acids. The junction had 5 bases not matched to a gene; V was cut back by 5 bases and J by 4 bases. In DNA form, the CDR3 reads TGTGCCAGCAGCGCCGGGACTAGCGCTTACAATGAGCAGTTCTTC. Its protein is CASSAGTSAYNEQFF.

By frequency in the sample, this clonotype is medium-sized (0.01 to 0.1%). This beta chain is off target for a library built for alpha chains, so its abundance means little. The chain uses TRBV5-1 and TRBJ1-1; 7 bases are a match to TRBD1. The CDR3 extends over 15 amino acids. V lost 4 bases to trimming and J lost 3 bases; unmatched junction nucleotides: 9. Germline V lookup: CDR1 SGHRS, CDR2 YFSETQ. CDR3 in amino acids: CASSVPGTAYTEAFF. CDR3 nucleotide sequence: TGCGCCAGCAGCGTCCCCGGGACAGCTTACACTGAAGCTTTCTTT.